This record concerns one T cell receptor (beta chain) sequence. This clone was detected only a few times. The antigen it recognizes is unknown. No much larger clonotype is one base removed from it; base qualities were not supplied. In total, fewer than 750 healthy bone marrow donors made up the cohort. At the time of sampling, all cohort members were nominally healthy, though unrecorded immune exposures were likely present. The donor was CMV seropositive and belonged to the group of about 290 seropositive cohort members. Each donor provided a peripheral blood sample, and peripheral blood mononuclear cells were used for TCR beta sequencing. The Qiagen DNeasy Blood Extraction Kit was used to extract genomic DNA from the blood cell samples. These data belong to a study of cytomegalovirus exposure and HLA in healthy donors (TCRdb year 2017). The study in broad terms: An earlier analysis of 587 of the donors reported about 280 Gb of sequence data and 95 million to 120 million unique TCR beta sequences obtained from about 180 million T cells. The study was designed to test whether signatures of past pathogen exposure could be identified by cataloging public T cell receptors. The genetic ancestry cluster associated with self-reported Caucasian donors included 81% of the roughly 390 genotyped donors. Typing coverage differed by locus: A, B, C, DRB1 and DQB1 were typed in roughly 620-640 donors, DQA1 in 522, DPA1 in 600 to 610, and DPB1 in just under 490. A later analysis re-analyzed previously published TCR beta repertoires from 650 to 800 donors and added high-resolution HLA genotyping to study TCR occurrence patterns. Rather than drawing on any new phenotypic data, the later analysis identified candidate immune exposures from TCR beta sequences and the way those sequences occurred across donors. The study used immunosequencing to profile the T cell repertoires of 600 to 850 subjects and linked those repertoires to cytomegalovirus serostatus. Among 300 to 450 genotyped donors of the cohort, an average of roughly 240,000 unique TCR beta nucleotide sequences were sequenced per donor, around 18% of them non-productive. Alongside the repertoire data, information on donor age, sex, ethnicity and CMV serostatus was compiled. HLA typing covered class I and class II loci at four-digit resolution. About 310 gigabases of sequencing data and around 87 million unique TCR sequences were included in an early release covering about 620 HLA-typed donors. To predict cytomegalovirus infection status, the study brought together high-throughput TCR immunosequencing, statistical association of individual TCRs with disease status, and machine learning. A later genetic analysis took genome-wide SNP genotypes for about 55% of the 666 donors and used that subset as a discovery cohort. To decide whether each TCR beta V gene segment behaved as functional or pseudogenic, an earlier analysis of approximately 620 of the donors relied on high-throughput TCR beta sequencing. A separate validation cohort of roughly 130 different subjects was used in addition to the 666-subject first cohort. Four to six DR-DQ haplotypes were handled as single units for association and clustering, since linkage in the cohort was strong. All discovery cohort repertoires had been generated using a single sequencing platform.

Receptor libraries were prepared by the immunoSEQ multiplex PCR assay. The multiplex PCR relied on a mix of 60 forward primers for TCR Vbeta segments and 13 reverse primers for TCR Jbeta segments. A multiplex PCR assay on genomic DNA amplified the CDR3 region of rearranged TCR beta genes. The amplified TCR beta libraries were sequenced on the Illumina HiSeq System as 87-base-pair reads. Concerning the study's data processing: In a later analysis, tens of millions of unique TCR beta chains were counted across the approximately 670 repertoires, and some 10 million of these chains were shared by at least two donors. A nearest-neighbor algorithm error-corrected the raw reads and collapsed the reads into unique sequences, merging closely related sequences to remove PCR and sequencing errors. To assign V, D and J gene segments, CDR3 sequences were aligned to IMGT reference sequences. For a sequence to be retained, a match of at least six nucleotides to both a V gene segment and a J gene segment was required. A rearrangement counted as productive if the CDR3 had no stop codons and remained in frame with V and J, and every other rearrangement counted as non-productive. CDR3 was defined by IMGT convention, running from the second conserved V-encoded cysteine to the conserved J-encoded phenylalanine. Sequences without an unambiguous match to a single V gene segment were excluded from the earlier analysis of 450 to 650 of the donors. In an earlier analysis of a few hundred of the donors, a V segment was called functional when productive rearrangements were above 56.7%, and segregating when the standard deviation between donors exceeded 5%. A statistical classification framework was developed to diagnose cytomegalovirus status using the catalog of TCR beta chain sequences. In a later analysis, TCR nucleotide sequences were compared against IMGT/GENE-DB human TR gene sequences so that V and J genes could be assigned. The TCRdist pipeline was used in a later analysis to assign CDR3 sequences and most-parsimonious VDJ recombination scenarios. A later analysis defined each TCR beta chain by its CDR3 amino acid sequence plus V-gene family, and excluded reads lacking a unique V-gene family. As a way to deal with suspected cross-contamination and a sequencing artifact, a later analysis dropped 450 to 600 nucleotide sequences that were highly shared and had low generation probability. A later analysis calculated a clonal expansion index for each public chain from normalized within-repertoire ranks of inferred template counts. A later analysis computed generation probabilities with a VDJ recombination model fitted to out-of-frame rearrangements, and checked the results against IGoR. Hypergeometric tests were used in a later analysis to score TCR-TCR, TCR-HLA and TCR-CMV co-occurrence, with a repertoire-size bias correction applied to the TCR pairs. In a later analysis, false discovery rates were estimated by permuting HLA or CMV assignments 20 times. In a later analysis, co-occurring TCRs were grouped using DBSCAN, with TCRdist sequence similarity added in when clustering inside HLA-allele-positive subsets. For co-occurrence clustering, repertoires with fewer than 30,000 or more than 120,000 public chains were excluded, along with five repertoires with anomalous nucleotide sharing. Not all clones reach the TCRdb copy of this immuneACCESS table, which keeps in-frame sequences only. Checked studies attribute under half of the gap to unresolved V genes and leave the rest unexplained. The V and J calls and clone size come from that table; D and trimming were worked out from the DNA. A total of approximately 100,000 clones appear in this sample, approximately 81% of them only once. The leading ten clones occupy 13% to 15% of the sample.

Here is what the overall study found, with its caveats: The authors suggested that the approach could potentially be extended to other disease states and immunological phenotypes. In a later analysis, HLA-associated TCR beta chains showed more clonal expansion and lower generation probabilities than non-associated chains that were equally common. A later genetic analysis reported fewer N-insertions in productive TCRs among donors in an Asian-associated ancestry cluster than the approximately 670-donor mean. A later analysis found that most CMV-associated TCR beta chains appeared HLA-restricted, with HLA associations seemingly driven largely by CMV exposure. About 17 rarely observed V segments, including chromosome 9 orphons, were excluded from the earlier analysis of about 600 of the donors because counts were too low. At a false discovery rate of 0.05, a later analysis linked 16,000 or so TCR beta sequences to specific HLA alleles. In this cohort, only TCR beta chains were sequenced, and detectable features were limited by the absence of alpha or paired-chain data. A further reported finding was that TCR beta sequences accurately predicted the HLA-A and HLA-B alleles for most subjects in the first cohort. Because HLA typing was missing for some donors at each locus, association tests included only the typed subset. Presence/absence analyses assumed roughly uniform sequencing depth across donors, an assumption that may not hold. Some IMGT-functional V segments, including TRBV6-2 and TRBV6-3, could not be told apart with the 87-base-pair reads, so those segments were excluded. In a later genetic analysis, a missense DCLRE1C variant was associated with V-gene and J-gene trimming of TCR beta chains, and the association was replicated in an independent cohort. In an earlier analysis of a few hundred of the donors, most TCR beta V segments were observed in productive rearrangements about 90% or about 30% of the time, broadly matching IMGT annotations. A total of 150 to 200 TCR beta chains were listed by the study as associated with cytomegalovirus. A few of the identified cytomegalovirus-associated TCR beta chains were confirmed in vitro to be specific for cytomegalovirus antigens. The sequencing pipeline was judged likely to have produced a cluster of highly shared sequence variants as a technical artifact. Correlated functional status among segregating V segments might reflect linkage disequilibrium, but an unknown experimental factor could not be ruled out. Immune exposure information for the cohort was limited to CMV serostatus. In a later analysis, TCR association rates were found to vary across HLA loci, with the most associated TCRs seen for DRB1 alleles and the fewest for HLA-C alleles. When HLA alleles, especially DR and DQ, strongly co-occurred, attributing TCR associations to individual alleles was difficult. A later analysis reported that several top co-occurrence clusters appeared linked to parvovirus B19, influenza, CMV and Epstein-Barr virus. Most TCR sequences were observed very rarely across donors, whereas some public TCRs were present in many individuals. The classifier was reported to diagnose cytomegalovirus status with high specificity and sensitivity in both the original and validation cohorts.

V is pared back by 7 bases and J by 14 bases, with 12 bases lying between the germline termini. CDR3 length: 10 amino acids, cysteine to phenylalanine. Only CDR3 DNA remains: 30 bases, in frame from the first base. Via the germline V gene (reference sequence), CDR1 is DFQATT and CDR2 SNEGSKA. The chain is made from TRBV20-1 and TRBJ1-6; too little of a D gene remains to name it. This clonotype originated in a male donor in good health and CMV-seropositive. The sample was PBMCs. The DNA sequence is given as TGCAGTGGGGAGCTAGATACCCTCCACTTT. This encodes CSGELDTLHF.